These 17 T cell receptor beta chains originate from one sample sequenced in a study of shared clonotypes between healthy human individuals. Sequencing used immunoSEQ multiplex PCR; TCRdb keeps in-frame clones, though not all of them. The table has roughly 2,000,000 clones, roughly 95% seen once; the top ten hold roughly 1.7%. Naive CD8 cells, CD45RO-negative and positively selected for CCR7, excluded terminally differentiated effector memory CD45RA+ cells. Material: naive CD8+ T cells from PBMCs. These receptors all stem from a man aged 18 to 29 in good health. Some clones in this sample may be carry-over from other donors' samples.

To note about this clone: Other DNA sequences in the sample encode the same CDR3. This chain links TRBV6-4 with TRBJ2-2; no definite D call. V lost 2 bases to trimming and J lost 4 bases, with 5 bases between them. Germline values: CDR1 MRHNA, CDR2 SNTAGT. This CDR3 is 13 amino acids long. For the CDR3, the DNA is TGTGCCAGCAGTGACACAACCACCGGGGAGCTGTTTTTT. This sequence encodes CASSDTTTGELFF.

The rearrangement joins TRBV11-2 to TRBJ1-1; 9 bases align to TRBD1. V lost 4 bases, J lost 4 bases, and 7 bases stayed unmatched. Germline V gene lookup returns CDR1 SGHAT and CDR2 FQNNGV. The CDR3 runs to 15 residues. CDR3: CASSSQQGASTEAFF. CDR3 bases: TGTGCCAGCAGCTCCCAACAGGGGGCAAGCACTGAAGCTTTCTTT.

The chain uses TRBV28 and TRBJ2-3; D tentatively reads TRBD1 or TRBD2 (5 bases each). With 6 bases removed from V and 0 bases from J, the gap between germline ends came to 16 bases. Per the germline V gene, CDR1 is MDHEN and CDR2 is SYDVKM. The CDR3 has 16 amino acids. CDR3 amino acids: CASSPLGTLSTDTQYF. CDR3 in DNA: TGTGCCAGCAGCCCCCTCGGGACCCTTAGCACAGATACGCAGTATTTT.

The CDR3 coding sequence is TGCGCCAGCAGCCAACCTCGGAAAGACAGGACCATAAGCACAGATACGCAGTATTTT. Translated: CASSQPRKDRTISTDTQYF. The chain carries TRBV4-1 and TRBJ2-3, with a possible D match to TRBD1 (6 bases). Trimming removed 2 bases at V and 0 bases at J, with 21 bases between. The germline V gene has CDR1 MGHRA and CDR2 YSYEKL. CDR3 length: 19 residues.

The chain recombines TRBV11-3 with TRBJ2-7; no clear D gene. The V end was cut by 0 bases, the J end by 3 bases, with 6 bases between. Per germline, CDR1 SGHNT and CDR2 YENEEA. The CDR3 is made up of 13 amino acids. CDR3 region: CASSLEPGYEQYF. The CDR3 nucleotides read TGTGCCAGCAGCTTAGAACCCGGCTACGAGCAGTACTTC.

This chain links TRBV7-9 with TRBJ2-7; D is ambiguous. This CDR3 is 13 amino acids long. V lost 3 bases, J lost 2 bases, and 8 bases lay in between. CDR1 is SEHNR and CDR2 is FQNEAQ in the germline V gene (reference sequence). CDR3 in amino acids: CASSFVLTYEQYF. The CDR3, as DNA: TGTGCCAGCAGCTTTGTCCTTACCTACGAGCAGTACTTC.

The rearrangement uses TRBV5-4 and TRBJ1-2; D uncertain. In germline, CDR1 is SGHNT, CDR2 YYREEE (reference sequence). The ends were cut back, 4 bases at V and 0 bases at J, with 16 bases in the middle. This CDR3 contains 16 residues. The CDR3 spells CASSPDQNPSNYGYTF. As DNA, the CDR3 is TGTGCCAGCAGCCCGGACCAAAACCCTTCTAACTATGGCTACACCTTC. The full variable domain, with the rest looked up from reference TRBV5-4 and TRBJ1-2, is ETGVTQSPTHLIKTRGQQVTLRCSSQSGHNTVSWYQQALGQGPQFIFQYYREEENGRGNFPPRFSGLQFPNYSSELNVNALELDDSALYLCASSPDQNPSNYGYTFGSGTRLTVV.

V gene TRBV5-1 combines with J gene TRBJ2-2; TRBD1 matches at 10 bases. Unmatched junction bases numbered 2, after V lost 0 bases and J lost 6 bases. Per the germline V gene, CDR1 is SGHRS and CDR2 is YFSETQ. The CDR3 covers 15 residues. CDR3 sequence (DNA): TGCGCCAGCAGCTTGGGACAGGGGGCGTCCGGGGAGCTGTTTTTT. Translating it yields CASSLGQGASGELFF. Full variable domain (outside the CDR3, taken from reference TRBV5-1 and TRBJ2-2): KAGVTQTPRYLIKTRGQQVTLSCSPISGHRSVSWYQQTPGQGLQFLFEYFSETQRNKGNFPGRFSGRQFSNSRSEMNVSTLELGDSALYLCASSLGQGASGELFFGEGSRLTVL.

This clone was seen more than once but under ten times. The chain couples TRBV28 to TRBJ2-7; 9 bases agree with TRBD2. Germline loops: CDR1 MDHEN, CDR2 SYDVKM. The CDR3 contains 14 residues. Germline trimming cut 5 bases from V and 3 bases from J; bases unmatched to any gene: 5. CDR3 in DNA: TGTGCCAGCAGTCCCCGACTAGCGGACTACGAGCAGTACTTC. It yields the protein CASSPRLADYEQYF.

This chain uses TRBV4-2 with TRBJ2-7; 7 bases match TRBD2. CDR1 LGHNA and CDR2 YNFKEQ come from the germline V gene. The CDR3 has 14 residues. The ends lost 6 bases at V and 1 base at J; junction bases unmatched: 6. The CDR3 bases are TGTGCCAGCAGGCCCAAGCGGGAATCCTACGAGCAGTACTTC. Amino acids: CASRPKRESYEQYF.

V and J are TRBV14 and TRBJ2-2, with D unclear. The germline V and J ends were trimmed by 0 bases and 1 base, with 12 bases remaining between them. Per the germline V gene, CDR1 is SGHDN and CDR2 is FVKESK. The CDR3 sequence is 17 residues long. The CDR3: CASSQDPPWENTGELFF. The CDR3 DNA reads TGTGCCAGCAGCCAAGATCCCCCATGGGAGAACACCGGGGAGCTGTTTTTT. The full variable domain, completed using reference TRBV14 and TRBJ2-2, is EAGVTQFPSHSVIEKGQTVTLRCDPISGHDNLYWYRRVMGKEIKFLLHFVKESKQDESGMPNNRFLAERTGGTYSTLKVQPAELEDSGVYFCASSQDPPWENTGELFFGEGSRLTVL.

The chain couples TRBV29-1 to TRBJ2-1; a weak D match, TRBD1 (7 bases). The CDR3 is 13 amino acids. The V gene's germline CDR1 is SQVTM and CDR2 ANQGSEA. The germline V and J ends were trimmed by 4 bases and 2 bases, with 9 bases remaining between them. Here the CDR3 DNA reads TGCAGCGTTGGCGGGACAGCCTACAATGAGCAGTTCTTC. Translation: CSVGGTAYNEQFF.

The CDR3 protein is CASSAASGRQTGELFF. The DNA of the CDR3 is TGTGCCAGCAGCGCCGCTAGCGGGCGGCAGACCGGGGAGCTGTTTTTT. This chain connects TRBV9 to TRBJ2-2, with 8 bases aligning to TRBD2. The V gene's germline CDR1 is SGDLS and CDR2 YYNGEE. CDR3 size: 16 residues. V lost 3 bases to trimming and J lost 5 bases; unmatched junction nucleotides: 9. Drawing the rest from reference TRBV9 and TRBJ2-2, the complete variable domain is DSGVTQTPKHLITATGQRVTLRCSPRSGDLSVYWYQQSLDQGLQFLIQYYNGEERAKGNILERFSAQQFPDLHSELNLSSLELGDSALYFCASSAASGRQTGELFFGEGSRLTVL.

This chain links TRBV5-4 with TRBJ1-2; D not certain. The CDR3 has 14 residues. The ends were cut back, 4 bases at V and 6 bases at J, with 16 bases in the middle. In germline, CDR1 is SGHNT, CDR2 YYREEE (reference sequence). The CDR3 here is CASSVLIPSHGYTF. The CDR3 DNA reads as TGTGCCAGCAGCGTTCTAATACCATCTCATGGCTACACCTTC.

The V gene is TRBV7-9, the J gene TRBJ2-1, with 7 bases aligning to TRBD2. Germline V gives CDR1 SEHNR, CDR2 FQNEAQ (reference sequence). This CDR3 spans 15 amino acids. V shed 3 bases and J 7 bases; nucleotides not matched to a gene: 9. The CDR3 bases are TGTGCCAGCAGCTTCGAGCGGGAAGTGGTAAATGAGCAGTTCTTC. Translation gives CASSFEREVVNEQFF.

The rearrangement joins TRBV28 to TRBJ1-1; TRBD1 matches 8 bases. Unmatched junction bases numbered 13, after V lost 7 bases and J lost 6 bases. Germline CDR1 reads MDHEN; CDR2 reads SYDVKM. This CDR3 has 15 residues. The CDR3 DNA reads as TGTGCCAGCACCTCCGGGTTTGGCAGGGGGCCTGAAGCTTTCTTT. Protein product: CASTSGFGRGPEAFF.

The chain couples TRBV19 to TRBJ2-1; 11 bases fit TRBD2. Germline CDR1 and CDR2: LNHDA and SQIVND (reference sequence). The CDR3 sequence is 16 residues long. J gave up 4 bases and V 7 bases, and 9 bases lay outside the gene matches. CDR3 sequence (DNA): TGTGCCAGTACTTTAGCGGGAGGGTCCGGTTACAATGAGCAGTTCTTC. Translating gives CASTLAGGSGYNEQFF.